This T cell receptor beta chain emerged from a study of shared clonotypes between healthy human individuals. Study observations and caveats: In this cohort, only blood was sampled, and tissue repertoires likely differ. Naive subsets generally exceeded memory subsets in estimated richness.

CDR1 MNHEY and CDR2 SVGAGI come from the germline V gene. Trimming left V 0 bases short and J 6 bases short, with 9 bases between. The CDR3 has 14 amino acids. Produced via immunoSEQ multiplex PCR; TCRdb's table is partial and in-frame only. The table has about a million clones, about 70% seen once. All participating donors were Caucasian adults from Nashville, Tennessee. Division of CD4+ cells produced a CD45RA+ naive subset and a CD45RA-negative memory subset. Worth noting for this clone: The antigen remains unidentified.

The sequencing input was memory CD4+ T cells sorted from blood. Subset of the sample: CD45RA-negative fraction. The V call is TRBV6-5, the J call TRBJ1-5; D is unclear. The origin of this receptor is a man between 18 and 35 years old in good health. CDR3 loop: CASSYSAESQPQHF. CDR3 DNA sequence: TGTGCCAGCAGTTACTCGGCGGAGTCTCAGCCCCAGCATTTT.